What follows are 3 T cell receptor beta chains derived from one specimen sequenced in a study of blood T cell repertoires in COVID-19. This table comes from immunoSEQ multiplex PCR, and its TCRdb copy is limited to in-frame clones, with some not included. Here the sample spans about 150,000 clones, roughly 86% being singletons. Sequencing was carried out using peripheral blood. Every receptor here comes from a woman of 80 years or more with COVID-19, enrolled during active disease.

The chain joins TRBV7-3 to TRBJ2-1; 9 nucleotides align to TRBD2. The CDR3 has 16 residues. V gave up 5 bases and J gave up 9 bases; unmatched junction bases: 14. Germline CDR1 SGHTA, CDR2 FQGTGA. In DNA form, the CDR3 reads TGTGCCAGCAGCATTCATAGCGGGAGTGGGTTCGGTGAGCAGTTCTTC. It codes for CASSIHSGSGFGEQFF.

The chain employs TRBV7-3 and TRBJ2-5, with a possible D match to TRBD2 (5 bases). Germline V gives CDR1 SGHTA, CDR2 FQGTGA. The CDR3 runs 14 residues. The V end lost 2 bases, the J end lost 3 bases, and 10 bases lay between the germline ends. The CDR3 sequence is CASSLFGIKETQYF. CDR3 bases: TGTGCCAGCAGCTTATTCGGGATTAAAGAGACCCAGTACTTC.

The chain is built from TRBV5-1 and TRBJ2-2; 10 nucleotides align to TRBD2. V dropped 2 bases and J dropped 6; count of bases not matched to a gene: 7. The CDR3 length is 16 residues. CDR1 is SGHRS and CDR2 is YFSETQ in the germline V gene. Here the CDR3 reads CASSLPIAGGPGELFF. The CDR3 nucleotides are TGCGCCAGCAGCTTACCTATAGCGGGAGGTCCCGGGGAGCTGTTTTTT. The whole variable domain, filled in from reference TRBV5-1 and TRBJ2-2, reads KAGVTQTPRYLIKTRGQQVTLSCSPISGHRSVSWYQQTPGQGLQFLFEYFSETQRNKGNFPGRFSGRQFSNSRSEMNVSTLELGDSALYLCASSLPIAGGPGELFFGEGSRLTVL.